This TCR beta chain originates from a study of OX40 agonist ivuxolimab in advanced cancers. In the study overall: The costimulatory receptor OX40 (CD134) was targeted by ivuxolimab, a fully human IgG2 agonistic monoclonal antibody. Intravenous ivuxolimab was administered to patients every 2 weeks at six dose levels: 0.01, 0.1, 0.3, 1.5, 3 and 10 mg/kg. Among the 52 dose-escalation patients, some 19 had hepatocellular carcinoma, roughly 15 melanoma, 9 renal cell carcinoma and 9 head and neck cancer. In the dose-escalation cohort, nearly 85% of patients were male, and the mean age was around 65 years with a range of about 20 to 79. Prior anti-PD-1, anti-PD-L1 or anti-CTLA-4 therapy was permitted, and less than 45% of dose-escalation patients had received checkpoint inhibitors. Three dose-escalation patients achieved partial responses, one with hepatocellular carcinoma and two with cutaneous melanoma. Peripheral TCRbeta sequencing aimed to test whether ivuxolimab altered TCR sequence diversity and caused clonal T-cell expansion. The monotherapy dose-escalation portion (N ≈ 50 patients) of the phase I ivuxolimab trial is reported in the paper. What the study reported, not specific to this receptor: Low levels of normalized T-cell clonal expansion were also seen in some patients who did not respond. In the 0.1-3.0 mg/kg groups, partial responders had among the lowest normalized peripheral clonal expansion, particularly in CD8+ T cells. On average, CD8+ T cells showed more expanded clones than CD4+ T cells after ivuxolimab. At doses from 0.1 to 3.0 mg/kg, clonal expansion was seen in both CD4+ and CD8+ blood T cells between baseline and week 6. The antigen specificity of the clonally expanded peripheral T cells was not determined.

This clone was detected only a few times. This clone's antigen is unknown. Base qualities are not provided; no much larger clone lies one nucleotide away. Reading the germline V gene gives CDR1 SGHDN and CDR2 FVKESK. Spanning cysteine to phenylalanine, the CDR3 consists of 13 amino acids. Only the CDR3 DNA is retained, 39 bases long and in frame from the first base. V is shortened by 7 bases, J by 9 bases, and the region joining them spans 13 bases. For sequencing of the TCRbeta CDR3 region, genomic DNA was extracted from the sorted cells. The immunoSEQ Assay was used for sequencing of TCRbeta CDR3 regions. The clones in this table, taken by TCRdb from immuneACCESS, are in-frame only. Not every clone is retained; where verified, under half of the shortfall comes from an unresolved V gene, and the cause of the rest is unknown. The sample data list tens of thousands of clones, and 86% of these were observed just once. Together, the top ten hold roughly 6% of the sample.

Patients with autoimmune disease history or receiving systemic immunosuppression were excluded from the trial. Peripheral blood for TCR sequencing was collected from all dose cohorts at baseline, on cycle 4 day 1, and on cycle 7 day 1. Samples were obtained from an open-label, multicenter, first-in-human phase I dose-escalation trial of ivuxolimab. The trial enrolled adults with locally advanced or metastatic head and neck squamous cell, hepatocellular, melanoma or renal cell carcinoma. CD4+ and CD8+ T cells were sorted separately from peripheral blood before TCR sequencing. This chain joins TRBV14 to TRBJ1-6, with a weak D call of TRBD1 (5 bases match). The receptor's source is an adult with an advanced solid tumor such as melanoma, head and neck, liver or kidney cancer. The specimen comprised CD4+ or CD8+ T cells sorted from blood, sampled in a trial of the OX40 agonist ivuxolimab. The nucleotide sequence reads as follows: TGTGCCAGCACCCTTTCGGGGGTTTCACCCCTCCACTTT. Translated, this gives CASTLSGVSPLHF.